This TCR beta chain was obtained from a study of blood T cell repertoires in COVID-19. Study as a whole: Italy, Spain and the United States were the sources of the convalescent and acute COVID-19 samples. In each case, the material was cDNA or gDNA derived from T cells, B-cell-depleted T cells, or PBMCs.

The CDR3 is made up of 14 amino acids. V lost 0 bases and J lost 8; bases outside the gene matches: 3. CDR1 and CDR2 (germline): SGHNT, YENEEA. In the source study's methods: Estimation of nucleated cell counts was performed using reference gene primer amplification. The table came from immunoSEQ multiplex PCR; TCRdb's copy has only in-frame clones and leaves some out. D and trimming come from the DNA, and the V and J calls and clone size come from that table. Among 230,000 or so clones listed, roughly nine tenths were seen once. The TCR was taken from a woman aged 40 to 50 who had recovered from COVID-19. Specimen: peripheral blood. This rearrangement joins TRBV11-3 to TRBJ2-3, with 9 bases aligning to TRBD2. The CDR3 region is CASSLELAGITQYF. The CDR3 DNA reads as TGTGCCAGCAGCTTAGAGCTAGCGGGAATTACGCAGTATTTT.